The next 14 T cell receptor beta chains were all read from a single sample in a study of cytomegalovirus exposure and HLA in healthy donors. Primers included in the PCR were 60 Vbeta and 13 Jbeta primers. TCRdb's table, derived via immunoSEQ multiplex PCR, lists solely in-frame clones and lacks some. In the table there are over 100,000 clones, 69% of which are singletons. The sample comprised PBMCs. The receptors shown here come from a woman between 65 and 79 years old in good health and CMV-seropositive.

This clone was observed a few times. V gene TRBV5-6 combines with J gene TRBJ2-1, with D possibly being TRBD2 (7 bases). CDR3 size: 17 residues. The germline gives CDR1 SGHDT, CDR2 YYEEEE. Trimming removed 4 bases at V and 7 bases at J, with 24 bases between. The CDR3 coding sequence is TGTGCCAGCAGCGCCCAGAAAGGGGGGGCCGCGGGGAATGAGCAGTTCTTC. This encodes CASSAQKGGAAGNEQFF.

V is TRBV6-1 and J is TRBJ2-4, with D possibly TRBD1 on 6 matching bases. This CDR3 is 14 amino acids long. V was cut by 0 bases and J by 5 bases, with 8 bases left in between. Germline values: CDR1 MNHNS, CDR2 SASEGT. CDR3 sequence: CASSEAAGENIQYF. DNA of the CDR3: TGTGCCAGCAGTGAAGCGGCAGGGGAAAACATTCAGTACTTC.

The genes are TRBV11-2 and TRBJ2-5, with no clear D. This CDR3 contains 16 residues. V was pared by 2 bases and J by 5 bases, with 18 bases between. Germline V gene sequence: CDR1 SGHAT, CDR2 FQNNGV. This CDR3 is CASSLNLPAAVETQYF. Here the CDR3 DNA reads TGTGCCAGCAGCTTAAATCTCCCGGCGGCAGTTGAGACCCAGTACTTC.

The chain employs TRBV7-9 and TRBJ2-3; tentative D call: TRBD2 (6 bases). From germline, CDR1 is SEHNR and CDR2 FQNEAQ (reference sequence). V lost 5 bases and J lost 3, with 12 bases in between. This CDR3 region has 14 residues. CDR3 DNA: TGTGCCAGCAGCGCCCGGGGGACTACAGATACGCAGTATTTT. Amino acids: CASSARGTTDTQYF.

This chain uses TRBV2 with TRBJ1-2; possible D gene TRBD1, 6 bases. The CDR3 contains 14 residues. Germline V CDR1 and CDR2: SNHLY, FYNNEI. V lost 4 bases, J lost 4 bases, and 13 bases lay in between. The CDR3 DNA is TGTGCCAGCAGTGGACAGGAGGCGGGCTATGGCTACACCTTC. It translates to CASSGQEAGYGYTF.

V and J are TRBV5-3 and TRBJ2-5; D might be TRBD2 (6 bases). TRBV5-3 carries the ORF label, with uncertain function. The CDR3 has 16 residues. Trimming left V 3 bases short and J 3 bases short, with 18 bases between. CDR3 coding DNA: TGTGCCAGAAGCTCGAAAACCGGGACTCTAAAAGAGACCCAGTACTTC. Amino acid sequence: CARSSKTGTLKETQYF.

J is TRBJ1-2 and V is TRBV19, with D uncertain. CDR1 and CDR2 from the germline V gene are LNHDA and SQIVND (reference sequence). CDR3 size: 13 residues. V lost 7 bases and J 4 bases, leaving 13 bases between the germline ends. The CDR3, as DNA: TGTGCCAGTACCCGGCCGGAGTTCTATGGCTACACCTTC. Protein product: CASTRPEFYGYTF.

The CDR3 loop reads CASSLVTGNTEAFF. Here the CDR3 DNA reads TGCGCCAGCAGCTTGGTAACAGGGAACACTGAAGCTTTCTTT. This chain joins TRBV5-1 and TRBJ1-1, with D possibly matching TRBD1 (5 bases). The V gene lost 0 bases and the J gene lost 1 base, with 7 bases spanning the gap. The CDR3 consists of 14 residues. Germline-derived CDR1 and CDR2 are SGHRS and YFSETQ.

This clone was picked up a small number of times. This chain joins TRBV29-1 and TRBJ1-1; 8 nucleotides align to TRBD1. Germline V gene data show CDR1 as SQVTM and CDR2 as ANQGSEA. V dropped 6 bases and J dropped 4; count of bases not matched to a gene: 4. The CDR3 totals 12 residues. The CDR3 coding sequence is TGCAGCGTCGACAGGGGAGGCACTGAAGCTTTCTTT. This gives the protein CSVDRGGTEAFF.

The V call is TRBV29-1, the J call TRBJ1-1, with a possible D match to TRBD1 (6 bases). The germline CDR1 and CDR2 sequences are SQVTM and ANQGSEA. This CDR3 has 15 residues. The V gene lost 7 bases and the J gene lost 6 bases, with 24 bases spanning the gap. CDR3 DNA: TGCAGCGGAGCCGGCTCAGGGGCGGGCGGCGCTGAAGCTTTCTTT. It encodes CSGAGSGAGGAEAFF.

V usage is TRBV2 and J usage is TRBJ1-2; 10 positions agree with TRBD1. The germline gives CDR1 SNHLY, CDR2 FYNNEI. With 6 bases clipped from V and 3 bases from J, the junction kept 7 bases outside the gene matches. The CDR3 covers 15 residues. This chain's CDR3 is CASSPAGQGYYGYTF. The CDR3 DNA follows: TGTGCCAGCAGCCCGGCGGGACAGGGGTACTATGGCTACACCTTC.

The rearrangement joins TRBV30 to TRBJ1-2; 7 bases agree with TRBD1. The CDR3 loop spans 14 amino acids. V trimming: 0 bases; J trimming: 8 bases; junction bases outside the gene matches: 9. Germline V gene lookup returns CDR1 GTSNPN and CDR2 SVGIG (reference sequence). The CDR3 spells CAWSVLRGKGGYTF. The CDR3 nucleotides read TGTGCCTGGAGTGTACTCAGGGGGAAAGGGGGCTACACCTTC. The variable domain in full, with the rest retrieved from reference TRBV30 and TRBJ1-2, is SQTIHQWPATLVQPVGSPLSLECTVEGTSNPNLYWYRQAAGRGLQLLFYSVGIGQISSEVPQNLSASRPQDRQFILSSKKLLLSDSGFYLCAWSVLRGKGGYTFGSGTRLTVV.

The chain recombines TRBV6-4 with TRBJ1-2, with D tentatively TRBD1 (5 bases). V lost 8 bases and J lost 7, with 23 bases in between. Germline V CDR1 and CDR2: MRHNA, SNTAGT. CDR3 size: 15 residues. This CDR3 reads CASRRPTRDWSGYTF. The CDR3 nucleotides are TGTGCCAGCCGTAGACCCACCAGGGATTGGAGTGGCTACACCTTC.

The chain recombines TRBV6-5 with TRBJ1-3; tentatively, D is TRBD1 (6 bases). Looked up from germline, CDR1 is MNHEY and CDR2 is SVGAGI. This CDR3 is built from 13 residues. V was shortened by 5 bases and J by 2 bases, with 7 bases between the two germline ends. The CDR3 DNA sequence: TGTGCCAGCAGTCGGACAGCTGGAAACACCATATATTTT. Translated, it gives CASSRTAGNTIYF.